The rows below give T cell receptor beta chains drawn from one sample of a study of T cell repertoires in cytomegalovirus infection. Their target antigens are unknown. TCRdb re-analysed the reads in MiXCR, keeping a single row per CDR3 protein. Among fewer than 1,000,000 distinct CDR3 sequences listed, more than 25% were seen once. The sample consisted of cultured CD8+ T cells from PBMCs, taken from culture after CMV antigen stimulation. The receptors stem from a human donor in good health (CMV status not recorded). Some clones in this sample may be carry-over from other donors' samples. The CDR3 runs from the conserved cysteine through the conserved F or W. Fields, in order: CDR3 length, J gene, V gene, D gene, clone size, CDR3 DNA, CDR3 protein. D genes are given only for firm matches. Size values are once, few and many counts, or a class for expanded clones, and some rows have none.

>17|TRBJ1-6|TRBV7-2|-|many
TGTGCCAGCAGCTTATTTCCGGCAGGGATCCATAATTCACCCCTCCACTTT
CASSLFPAGIHNSPLHF
>15|TRBJ1-1|TRBV24-1|TRBD1|-
TGTGCCACCAGTGACCCGGGACAGGGGAACACTGAAGCTTTCTTT
CATSDPGQGNTEAFF
>17|TRBJ2-3|TRBV9|-|few
TGTGCCAGCAGCGTAGGGACAGACCCAGAACTCACAGATACGCAGTATTTT
CASSVGTDPELTDTQYF
>15|TRBJ1-1|TRBV7-6|TRBD1|many
TGTGCCAGCAGTCCTTCGACAGGGGTGAACACTGAAGCTTTCTTT
CASSPSTGVNTEAFF
>17|TRBJ1-5|TRBV7-6|-|many
TGTGCCAGCAGCGTAGGACGGGCGGGCTATAGCAATCAGCCCCAGCATTTT
CASSVGRAGYSNQPQHF
>12|TRBJ2-3|TRBV25-1|-|few
TGTGCCAGCAGTGAACGGCGGGATACGCAGTATTTT
CASSERRDTQYF
>14|TRBJ2-7|TRBV7-4|-|few
TGTGCCAGCAGCTTAGCGGGCAGAGCCTACGAGCAGTACTTC
CASSLAGRAYEQYF
>18|TRBJ2-6|TRBV12-3/TRBV12-4|TRBD1|few
TGTGCCAGCAGTTCCGGACAGGCCCAATTCTCTGGGGCCAACGTCCTGACTTTC
CASSSGQAQFSGANVLTF
>12|TRBJ1-1|TRBV10-1|-|-
TGCGCCAGCAGTGATGGGAGCACTGAAGCTTTCTTT
CASSDGSTEAFF
>13|TRBJ2-5|TRBV7-6|-|many
TGTGCCAGCAGCTTAATTTCCGGGGAGACCCAGTACTTC
CASSLISGETQYF
>16|TRBJ2-1|TRBV7-3|TRBD1|-
TGTGCCAGCAGCTTATGGTGGGACAGGGAGGATGATGAGCAGTTCTTC
CASSLWWDREDDEQFF
>13|TRBJ1-6|TRBV6-6|-|few
TGTGCCAGTCGGGACTACAACAATTCACCCCTCCACTTT
CASRDYNNSPLHF
>12|TRBJ1-5|TRBV10-3|TRBD1|-
TGTGCCATCAGTACAGGGGGTCGAGACCAGCATTTT
CAISTGGRDQHF
>14|TRBJ2-3|TRBV20-1|-|-
TGCAGTGCTGAGGACGGTGTTAGCACAGATACGCAGTATTTT
CSAEDGVSTDTQYF
>15|TRBJ2-3|TRBV6-2/TRBV6-3|-|-
TGTGCCAGCAGTTCGGACTGGATTTACACAGATACGCAGTATTTT
CASSSDWIYTDTQYF
>15|TRBJ1-1|TRBV7-9|-|-
TGTGCCAGCAGCTCTATAGACGACGAGGTCACTGAAGCTTTCTTT
CASSSIDDEVTEAFF
>15|TRBJ1-2|TRBV6-1|-|many
TGTGCCAGCAGTGAAAATTGGGCGGCTAACTATGGCTACACCTTC
CASSENWAANYGYTF
>13|TRBJ2-7|TRBV7-8|-|few
TGTGCCAGCTTTTCCTCCGTGACCTACGAGCAGTACTTC
CASFSSVTYEQYF
>17|TRBJ2-2|TRBV6-2/TRBV6-3|-|many
TGTGCCAGCAGTTACCCGAATACAGGTTCGAACACCGGGGAGCTGTTTTTT
CASSYPNTGSNTGELFF
>15|TRBJ2-3|TRBV6-5|TRBD2|-
TGTGCCTGCAGCCCTACTAGCGGATACACAGATACGCAGTATTTT
CACSPTSGYTDTQYF
>16|TRBJ2-5|TRBV7-7|-|-
TGTGCTAGCAGCTTTAAGGTCGCCGGGCGACAAGAGACCCAGTACTTC
CASSFKVAGRQETQYF
>16|TRBJ2-1|TRBV27|TRBD2|few
TGTGCCAGCAGTTTATCGGCGGGGGAGGTCTACAATGAGCAGTTCTTC
CASSLSAGEVYNEQFF
>15|TRBJ1-1|TRBV5-1|TRBD1|-
TGCGCCAGCAGCGGTGGGACAGGAATCTCCACTGAAGCTTTCTTT
CASSGGTGISTEAFF
>15|TRBJ2-3|TRBV7-9|TRBD2|-
TGTGCCAGCAGCTTAGTGGGACTAGACACAGATACGCAGTATTTT
CASSLVGLDTDTQYF
>13|TRBJ1-4|TRBV27|-|few
TGTGCCAGCAGTACCTCCCGAGACCGGCCCCTGTTTTTT
CASSTSRDRPLFF
>14|TRBJ2-7|TRBV6-1|TRBD2|many
TGTGCCAGCAGACCCGGGACTAGTGGCTACGAGCAGTACTTC
CASRPGTSGYEQYF
>14|TRBJ2-5|TRBV24-1|-|few
TGTGCCACCAGTGATAAGAAGTCCGGAGAGACCCAGTACTTC
CATSDKKSGETQYF
>15|TRBJ2-3|TRBV2|-|-
TGTGCCAGCAGTGAGGGGGACCGCGGCACAGATACGCAGTATTTT
CASSEGDRGTDTQYF
>15|TRBJ1-6|TRBV6-2/TRBV6-3|-|-
TGTGCCACCGGGGGTCGTCGGCGGAAGAATTCACCCCTCCACTTT
CATGGRRRKNSPLHF
>13|TRBJ1-1|TRBV9|TRBD1|-
TGTGCCAGCAGCGTAGTTGGGACAGACGAAGCTTTCTTT
CASSVVGTDEAFF
>14|TRBJ2-3|TRBV7-9|TRBD2|few
TGTGCCAGCAGCTGGAGCGGGGAAACAGATACGCAGTATTTT
CASSWSGETDTQYF
>13|TRBJ2-1|TRBV5-4|-|few
TGTGCCAGCAGCTTGAAAGGGGCCCCCGAGCAGTTCTTC
CASSLKGAPEQFF
>15|TRBJ2-3|TRBV10-3|TRBD2|-
TGTGCCATCGGGGGGGACTTCCCAAGCACAGATACGCAGTATTTT
CAIGGDFPSTDTQYF
>17|TRBJ1-5|TRBV27|-|-
TGTGCCAGCAGTTTATCGGGCCCTGTAGGGACCTGGGGGCCCCAGCATTTT
CASSLSGPVGTWGPQHF
>14|TRBJ2-7|TRBV6-6|-|few
TGTGCCAGCAGTTACCACCGGGGGCACAACGAGCAGTACTTC
CASSYHRGHNEQYF
>18|TRBJ2-7|TRBV7-8|-|-
TGTGCCAGCAGCTTATCGGGACTCCTTGGACAAGGAGTGGGCGAGCAGTACTTC
CASSLSGLLGQGVGEQYF
>13|TRBJ1-1|TRBV10-1|TRBD1|-
TGCGCCAGCAGTGCCGGGACAGGGTCTGAAGCTTTCTTT
CASSAGTGSEAFF
>16|TRBJ1-1|TRBV6-1|TRBD1|many
TGTGCCAGCATTTTTCATTCCAGGGGGGAGAACACTGAAGCTTTCTTT
CASIFHSRGENTEAFF
>15|TRBJ2-7|TRBV27|TRBD1|many
TGTGCCAGCAGCCTAACAGGGGGCCTCTTCTACGAGCAGTACTTC
CASSLTGGLFYEQYF
>11|TRBJ1-1|TRBV20-1|TRBD1|once
TGCAGTGCAAGGACAGGCCCTGGGGCTTTCTTT
CSARTGPGAFF
>14|TRBJ2-2|TRBV20-1|-|-
TGCAGTGCTCTTGACAGGACGAACACCGGGGAGCTGTTTTTT
CSALDRTNTGELFF